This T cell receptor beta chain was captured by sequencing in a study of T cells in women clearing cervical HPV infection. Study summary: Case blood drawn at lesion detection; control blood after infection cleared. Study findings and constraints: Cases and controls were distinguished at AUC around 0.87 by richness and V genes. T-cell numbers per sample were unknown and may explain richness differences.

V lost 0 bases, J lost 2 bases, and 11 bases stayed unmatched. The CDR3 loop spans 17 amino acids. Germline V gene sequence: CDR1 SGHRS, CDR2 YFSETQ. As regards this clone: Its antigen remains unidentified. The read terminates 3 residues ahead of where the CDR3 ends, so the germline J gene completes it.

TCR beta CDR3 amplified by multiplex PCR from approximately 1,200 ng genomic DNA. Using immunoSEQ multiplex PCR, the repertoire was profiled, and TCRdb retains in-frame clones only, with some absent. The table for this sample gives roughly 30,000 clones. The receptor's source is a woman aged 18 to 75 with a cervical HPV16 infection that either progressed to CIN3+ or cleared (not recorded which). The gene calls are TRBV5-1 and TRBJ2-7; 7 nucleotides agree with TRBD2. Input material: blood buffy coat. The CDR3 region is CASSLVFGGGKPYEQYF. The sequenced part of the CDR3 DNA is TGCGCCAGCAGCTTGGTTTTTGGGGGGGGGAAACCCTACGAG.